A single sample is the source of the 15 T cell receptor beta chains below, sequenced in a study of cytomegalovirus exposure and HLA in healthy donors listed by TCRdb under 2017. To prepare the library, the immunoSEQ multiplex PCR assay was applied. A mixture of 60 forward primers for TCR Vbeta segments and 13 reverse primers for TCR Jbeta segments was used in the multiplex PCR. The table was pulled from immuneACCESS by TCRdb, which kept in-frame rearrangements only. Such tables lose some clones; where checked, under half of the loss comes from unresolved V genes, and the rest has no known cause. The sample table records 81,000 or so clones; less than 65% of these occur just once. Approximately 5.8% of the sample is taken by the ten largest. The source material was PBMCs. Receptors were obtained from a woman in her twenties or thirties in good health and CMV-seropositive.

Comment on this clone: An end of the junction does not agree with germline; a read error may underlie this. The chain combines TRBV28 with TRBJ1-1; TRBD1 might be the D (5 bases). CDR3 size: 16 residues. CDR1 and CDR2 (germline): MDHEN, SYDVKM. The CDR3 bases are TGTGCCAGCAGTCCCCGGGGGATTGGGGGGAACACTGAAGCTCTCTTT. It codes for CASSPRGIGGNTEALF.

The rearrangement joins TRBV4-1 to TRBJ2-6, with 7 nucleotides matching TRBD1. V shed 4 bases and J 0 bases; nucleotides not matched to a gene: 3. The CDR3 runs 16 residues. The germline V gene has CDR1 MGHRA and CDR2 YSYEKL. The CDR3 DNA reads TGCGCCAGCAGCCGGGACAGCAGCTCTGGGGCCAACGTCCTGACTTTC. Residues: CASSRDSSSGANVLTF.

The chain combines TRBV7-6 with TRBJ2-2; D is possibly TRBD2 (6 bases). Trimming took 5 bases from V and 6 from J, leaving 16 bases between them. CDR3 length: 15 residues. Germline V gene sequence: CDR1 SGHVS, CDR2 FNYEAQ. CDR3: CASSRGGGVAGELFF. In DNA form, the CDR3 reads TGTGCCAGCAGCCGAGGAGGCGGGGTCGCCGGGGAGCTGTTTTTT.

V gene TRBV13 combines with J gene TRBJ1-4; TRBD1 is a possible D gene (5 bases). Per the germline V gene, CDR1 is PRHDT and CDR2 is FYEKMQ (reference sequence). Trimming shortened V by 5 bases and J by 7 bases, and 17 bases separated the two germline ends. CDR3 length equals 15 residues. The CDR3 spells CASSPRNRQGEKLFF. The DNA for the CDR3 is TGTGCCAGCAGCCCCCGGAACAGGCAGGGTGAAAAACTGTTTTTT.

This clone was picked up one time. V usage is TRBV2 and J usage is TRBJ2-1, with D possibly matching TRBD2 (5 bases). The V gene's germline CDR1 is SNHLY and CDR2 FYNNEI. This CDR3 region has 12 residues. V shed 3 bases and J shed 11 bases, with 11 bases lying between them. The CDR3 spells CASSEEEVKQFF. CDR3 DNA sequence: TGTGCCAGCAGTGAGGAGGAGGTTAAGCAGTTCTTC.

The CDR3 sequence: CASLQGDTQYF. CDR3 DNA sequence: TGTGCCAGCTTACAGGGAGATACGCAGTATTTT. The chain is built from TRBV6-6 and TRBJ2-3, with D possibly being TRBD1 (6 bases). The CDR3 is 11 amino acids. Germline V gene sequence: CDR1 MNHNY, CDR2 SVGAGI (reference sequence). V was shortened by 8 bases and J by 5 bases, with 8 bases between the two germline ends.

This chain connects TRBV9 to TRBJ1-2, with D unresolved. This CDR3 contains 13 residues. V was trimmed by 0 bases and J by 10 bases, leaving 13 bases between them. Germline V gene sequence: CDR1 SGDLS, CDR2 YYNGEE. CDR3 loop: CASSVDPQRTYTF. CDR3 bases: TGTGCCAGCAGCGTAGATCCTCAGCGGACCTACACCTTC.

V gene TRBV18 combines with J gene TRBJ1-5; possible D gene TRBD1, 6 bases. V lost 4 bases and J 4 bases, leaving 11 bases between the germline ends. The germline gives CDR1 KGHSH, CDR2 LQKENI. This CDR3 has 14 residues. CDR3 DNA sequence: TGTGCCAGCTCACTCGTACAGGGTAATCAGCCCCAGCATTTT. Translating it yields CASSLVQGNQPQHF.

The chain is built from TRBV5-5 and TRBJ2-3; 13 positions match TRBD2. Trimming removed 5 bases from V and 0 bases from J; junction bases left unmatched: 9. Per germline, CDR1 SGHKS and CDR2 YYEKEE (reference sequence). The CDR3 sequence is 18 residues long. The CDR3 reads CASRPMGLAGTSTDTQYF. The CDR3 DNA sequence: TGTGCCAGCAGACCCATGGGACTAGCGGGGACTAGCACAGATACGCAGTATTTT.

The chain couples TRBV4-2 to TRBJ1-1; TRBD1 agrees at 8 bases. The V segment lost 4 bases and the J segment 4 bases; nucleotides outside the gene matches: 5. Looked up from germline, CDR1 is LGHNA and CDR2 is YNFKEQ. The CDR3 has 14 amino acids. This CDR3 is CASSLTGEGTEAFF. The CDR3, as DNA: TGTGCCAGCAGCCTGACAGGGGAGGGCACTGAAGCTTTCTTT.

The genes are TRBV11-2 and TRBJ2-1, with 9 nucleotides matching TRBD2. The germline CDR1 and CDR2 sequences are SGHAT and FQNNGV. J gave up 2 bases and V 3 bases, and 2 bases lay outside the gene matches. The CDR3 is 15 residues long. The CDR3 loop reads CASSFSGGTYNEQFF. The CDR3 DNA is TGTGCCAGCAGCTTTAGCGGGGGTACCTACAATGAGCAGTTCTTC.

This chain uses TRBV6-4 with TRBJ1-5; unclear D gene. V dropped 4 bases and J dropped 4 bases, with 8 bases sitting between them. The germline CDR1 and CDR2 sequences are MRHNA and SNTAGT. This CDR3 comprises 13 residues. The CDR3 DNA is TGTGCCAGCAGTGTTTCAGATAATCAGCCCCAGCATTTT. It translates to CASSVSDNQPQHF.

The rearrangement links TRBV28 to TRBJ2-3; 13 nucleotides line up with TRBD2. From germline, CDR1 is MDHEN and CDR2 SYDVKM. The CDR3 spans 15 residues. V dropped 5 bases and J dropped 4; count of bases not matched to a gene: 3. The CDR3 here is CASSRLAGGPDTQYF. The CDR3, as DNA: TGTGCCAGCAGTAGACTAGCGGGGGGCCCAGATACGCAGTATTTT.

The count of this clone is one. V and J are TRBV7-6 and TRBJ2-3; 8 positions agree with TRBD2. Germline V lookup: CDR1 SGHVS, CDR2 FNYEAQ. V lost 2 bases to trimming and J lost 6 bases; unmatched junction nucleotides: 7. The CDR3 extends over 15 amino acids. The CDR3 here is CASSLLLAEHDTQYF. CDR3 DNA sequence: TGTGCCAGCAGCTTACTACTAGCGGAGCACGATACGCAGTATTTT.

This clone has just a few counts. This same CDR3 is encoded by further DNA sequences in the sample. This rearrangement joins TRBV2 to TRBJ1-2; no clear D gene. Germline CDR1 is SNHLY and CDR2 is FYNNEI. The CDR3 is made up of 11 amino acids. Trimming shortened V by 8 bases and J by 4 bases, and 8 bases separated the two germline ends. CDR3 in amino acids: CASGGFYGYTF. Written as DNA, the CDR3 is TGTGCCAGCGGCGGGTTCTATGGCTACACCTTC.